This T cell receptor beta chain was observed in a study of CD4 T cells in relation to SARS-CoV-2 and coronaviruses. Unexposed donor CD4+ T cells date from about 2011-2019, before the COVID-19 pandemic. Isolation of CD4+ T cells took place after less than twelve days in culture. Details on this clone: The antigen remains undetermined.

Germline trimming cut 3 bases from V and 2 bases from J; bases unmatched to any gene: 6. CDR3 length: 16 amino acids. Germline V CDR1 and CDR2: SGHKS, YYEKEE (reference sequence). Produced via immunoSEQ multiplex PCR; TCRdb's table is partial and in-frame only. The sample records approximately 16,000 clones, 76% being singletons. This receptor was identified in a human donor in good health. Sequenced material: CD4+ T cells from PBMCs, cultured in vitro. J is TRBJ1-2 and V is TRBV5-5; 11 positions agree with TRBD1. CDR3 sequence (DNA): TGTGCCAGCAGCTCATCCGGGACAGGGGGAAACTATGGCTACACCTTC. Amino acid sequence: CASSSSGTGGNYGYTF.